This is a list of T cell receptor beta chains from one sample in a study of T-cell reconstitution after alpha-beta-depleted transplantation in children. TCRdb redid the calling of the PCR reads with MiXCR, one entry per CDR3 protein. The table includes about 210,000 distinct CDR3 sequences, around a sixth detected once. Sequenced here: PBMCs, mostly from graft donor cells, sampled 360 days after TCRalphabeta/CD19-depleted stem cell transplant. These receptor sequences come from a male patient aged 2 to 9 who had a stem cell transplant for acute lymphoblastic leukemia, so the T cells may come from the graft donor. Each CDR3 is given with its conserved first and last residue. A D gene is named only where the DNA matches it firmly. A clone size is listed for some rows: how often the clone was seen (once, few, many), or a class if it is expanded.

d_call clone_size j_call v_call cdr3_aa cdr3_nt
TRBD1 - TRBJ2-6 TRBV2 CASTGVGANVLTF TGTGCCAGTACAGGGGTGGGGGCCAACGTCCTGACTTTC
- few TRBJ2-5 TRBV3-1 CASGSVGPGTKETQYF TGTGCCAGCGGGTCGGTGGGCCCCGGGACAAAAGAGACCCAGTACTTC
- - TRBJ2-5 TRBV6-2/TRBV6-3 CASSQIETQYF TGTGCCAGCAGCCAGATTGAGACCCAGTACTTC
TRBD2 - TRBJ2-3 TRBV7-9 CASSLDASGDTQYF TGTGCCAGCAGCTTAGACGCTAGCGGAGATACGCAGTATTTT
- few TRBJ2-7 TRBV4-2 CASSPKGGDSYEQYF TGTGCCAGCAGCCCGAAGGGCGGGGACTCCTACGAGCAGTACTTC
TRBD1 few TRBJ1-1 TRBV20-1 CSAGHRGPLNTEAFF TGCAGTGCTGGCCACAGGGGGCCTTTGAACACTGAAGCTTTCTTT
- - TRBJ2-7 TRBV20-1 CSASSGVDYEQYF TGCAGTGCTAGCTCGGGGGTTGACTACGAGCAGTACTTC
- - TRBJ2-7 TRBV11-2 CASSLSSSLALPPYEQYF TGTGCCAGCAGCTTAAGTTCCTCCCTAGCATTACCACCCTACGAGCAGTACTTC
- - TRBJ1-3 TRBV24-1 CATSESGAGNTIYF TGTGCCACCAGTGAATCGGGGGCTGGAAACACCATATATTTT
TRBD2 few TRBJ2-3 TRBV12-3/TRBV12-4 CASRRTSGETDTQYF TGTGCCAGCAGGAGGACTAGCGGGGAGACAGATACGCAGTATTTT
TRBD1 - TRBJ2-7 TRBV6-9 CASSYSTGRYEQYF TGTGCCAGCAGTTATTCGACAGGGAGATACGAGCAGTACTTC
- few TRBJ2-7 TRBV4-1 CASSQDRRTQSSYEQYF TGCGCCAGCAGCCAAGATCGCAGGACCCAGAGCTCCTACGAGCAGTACTTC
TRBD1 - TRBJ2-5 TRBV4-1 CASSQERQGIQETQYF TGCGCCAGCAGCCAAGAACGACAGGGTATCCAAGAGACCCAGTACTTC
- - TRBJ2-6 TRBV2 CASSESRLHAGANVLTF TGTGCCAGCAGTGAAAGTAGGCTTCACGCTGGGGCCAACGTCCTGACTTTC
TRBD1 - TRBJ2-7 TRBV7-9 CASSPQGAYEQYF TGTGCCAGCAGTCCTCAGGGGGCGTACGAGCAGTACTTC
TRBD2 few TRBJ2-7 TRBV7-2 CASSPRGGPYEQYF TGTGCCAGCAGCCCTCGGGGGGGTCCCTACGAGCAGTACTTC
- many TRBJ2-3 TRBV12-3/TRBV12-4 CASSLIRSRSTDTQYF TGTGCCAGCAGCCTAATCAGGTCCCGTAGCACAGATACGCAGTATTTT
- - TRBJ2-5 TRBV25-1 CASSDLRQDQETQYF TGTGCCAGCAGTGACCTCAGACAGGACCAAGAGACCCAGTACTTC
TRBD1 - TRBJ2-1 TRBV19 CASSMPGQVENEQFF TGTGCCAGTAGTATGCCGGGACAGGTAGAAAATGAGCAGTTCTTC
TRBD1 - TRBJ2-1 TRBV5-5 CASSLTGTGSWEQFF TGTGCCAGCAGCTTGACCGGGACAGGGAGTTGGGAGCAGTTCTTC
- few TRBJ2-1 TRBV7-2 CASSLVEYNEQFF TGTGCCAGCAGCTTAGTTGAGTACAATGAGCAGTTCTTC
- few TRBJ1-5 TRBV19 CASSNPKRGLVSNQPQHF TGTGCCAGTAGTAACCCTAAGAGAGGGCTAGTTAGCAATCAGCCCCAGCATTTT
TRBD1 few TRBJ2-1 TRBV5-4 CASSLDRGGNEQFF TGTGCCAGCAGCCTGGACAGGGGAGGGAATGAGCAGTTCTTC
TRBD2 - TRBJ2-1 TRBV28 CASSEIAGNRDEQFF TGTGCCAGCAGTGAAATAGCGGGGAATAGGGATGAGCAGTTCTTC
- few TRBJ2-2 TRBV7-9 CASSPGQPGWNTGELFF TGTGCCAGCAGCCCTGGACAGCCCGGTTGGAACACCGGGGAGCTGTTTTTT
- few TRBJ2-3 TRBV27 CASSLSIGTDTQYF TGTGCCAGCAGTTTATCGATTGGGACAGATACGCAGTATTTT
- - TRBJ2-2 TRBV7-2 CASSLVQGNTGELFF TGTGCCAGCAGCTTAGTCCAGGGGAACACCGGGGAGCTGTTTTTT
- many TRBJ2-2 TRBV12-5 CASGFGRGNTGELFF TGTGCTAGTGGTTTTGGAAGGGGAAACACCGGGGAGCTGTTTTTT
- - TRBJ1-3 TRBV20-1 CSARKILSGNTIYF TGCAGTGCTCGGAAGATCCTCTCTGGAAACACCATATATTTT
- few TRBJ2-2 TRBV7-6 CASSFGGQDGELFF TGTGCCAGCAGCTTTGGGGGGCAGGACGGGGAGCTGTTTTTT
- many TRBJ2-7 TRBV29-1 CSVAGFESYEQYF TGCAGCGTGGCAGGGTTCGAGTCCTACGAGCAGTACTTC
TRBD1 many TRBJ2-3 TRBV5-1 CASSPGQESTDTQYF TGCGCCAGCAGCCCTGGACAGGAAAGCACAGATACGCAGTATTTT
- many TRBJ1-5 TRBV6-2/TRBV6-3 CASSRGNQPQHF TGTGCCAGCAGTCGGGGTAATCAGCCCCAGCATTTT
- few TRBJ2-7 TRBV5-1 CASSLFRGSYEQYF TGCGCCAGCAGCTTGTTCAGGGGATCCTACGAGCAGTACTTC
TRBD2 few TRBJ2-7 TRBV29-1 CSVETGTSGYEQYF TGCAGCGTTGAAACCGGGACTAGTGGCTACGAGCAGTACTTC
- few TRBJ2-1 TRBV20-1 CSAIPQGPYNEQFF TGCAGTGCCATCCCCCAGGGGCCGTACAATGAGCAGTTCTTC
- - TRBJ2-5 TRBV7-2 CASSLNAGGYQETQYF TGTGCCAGCAGTCTCAATGCCGGGGGATACCAAGAGACCCAGTACTTC